The 19 T cell receptor beta chains listed next were all sequenced from one sample in a study of breast tumors, draining lymph nodes, adjacent tissues. TCRdb reanalysed the multiplex PCR reads using MiXCR and keeps one entry per CDR3 protein. There are 85,000 to 130,000 distinct CDR3 sequences in the sample; less than 40% occur only once, and approximately 5% lies in the top ten. Axillary draining lymph nodes of breast cancer patients supplied the node samples. The sample was axillary lymph node tissue. These receptors came from a female donor with breast cancer. Some clones in this sample may be carry-over from other donors' samples.

The rearrangement links TRBV30 to TRBJ2-7; D gene unclear. This CDR3 region has 12 residues. CDR1 GTSNPN and CDR2 SVGIG come from the germline V gene (reference sequence). This CDR3 is CARIGDRAEQYF. The CDR3 nucleotides read TGTGCTCGGATAGGAGATAGGGCAGAGCAGTACTTC.

This clonotype was observed many times. This chain connects TRBV20-1 to TRBJ2-5; TRBD2 matches at 16 bases. From germline, CDR1 is DFQATT and CDR2 SNEGSKA (reference sequence). Trimming took 6 bases from V and 1 from J; bases not matched to a gene: 2. This CDR3 is built from 15 residues. This chain's CDR3 is CSAGLAGGRQETQYF. For the CDR3, the DNA is TGCAGTGCGGGACTAGCGGGGGGGCGCCAAGAGACCCAGTACTTC.

This clonotype appeared many times. This chain connects TRBV20-1 to TRBJ1-6; D is possibly TRBD1 (5 bases). The CDR3 runs 15 residues. The V end was cut by 1 base, the J end by 5 bases, with 12 bases between. Germline V gene sequence: CDR1 DFQATT, CDR2 SNEGSKA (reference sequence). For the CDR3, the DNA is TGCAGTGCTAGAGTCCCAGGGTTGGATAATTCACCCCTCCACTTT. Amino acids: CSARVPGLDNSPLHF.

This clonotype was counted only a few times. This may arise from a read error, as a much more abundant clone is one base away. The chain uses TRBV20-1 and TRBJ2-3, with D perhaps being TRBD1 or TRBD2 (7 bases each). The CDR3 runs to 15 residues. Germline V lookup: CDR1 DFQATT, CDR2 SNEGSKA (reference sequence). The V gene lost 1 base and the J gene lost 4 bases, with 15 bases spanning the gap. The CDR3, as DNA: TGCAGTGCTAGAGTGAGCAGGGGGGGACCAGATACGCAGTATTTT. It translates to CSARVSRGGPDTQYF.

As regards this clonotype: A junction end diverges from the germline sequence, so it may reflect a read error. The rearrangement uses TRBV7-9 and TRBJ2-7; D gene unclear. The germline gives CDR1 SEHNR, CDR2 FQNEAQ (reference sequence). CDR3 length: 14 residues. The CDR3 nucleotides are TGTGCCGGCAGCTCCGGGCTCGTGGCTCACGAGCAGTACTTC. As protein: CAGSSGLVAHEQYF. The variable domain in full, with the rest retrieved from reference TRBV7-9 and TRBJ2-7, is DTGVSQNPRHKITKRGQNVTFRCDPISEHNRLYWYRQTLGQGPEFLTYFQNEAQLEKSRLLSDRFSAERPKGSFSTLEIQRTEQGDSAMYLCAGSSGLVAHEQYFGPGTRLTVT.

This clonotype was counted many times. This chain uses TRBV3-1 with TRBJ2-7, with D hard to call. This CDR3 region has 15 residues. V lost 1 base and J lost 3, with 13 bases in between. In germline, CDR1 is LGHDT, CDR2 YNNKEL (reference sequence). CDR3 nucleotides: TGTGCCAGCAGCCAAGTGGGGATAGCATTCTACGAGCAGTACTTC. Amino acid sequence: CASSQVGIAFYEQYF.

This clonotype was counted ten times or more. The chain is built from TRBV19 and TRBJ2-7, with D possibly being TRBD1 (5 bases). Germline lookup yields CDR1 LNHDA and CDR2 SQIVND (reference sequence). V shed 7 bases and J shed 0 bases, with 13 bases lying between them. The CDR3 contains 14 residues. The CDR3 protein is CASTISTGSYEQYF. CDR3 coding DNA: TGTGCCAGTACCATATCTACAGGCTCCTACGAGCAGTACTTC.

This clonotype was seen at least ten times. The chain couples TRBV19 to TRBJ1-2; D might be TRBD1 (5 bases). Germline CDR1 reads LNHDA; CDR2 reads SQIVND (reference sequence). The CDR3 is 15 residues long. V was clipped by 3 bases and J by 0 bases, with 11 bases between them. CDR3 nucleotides: TGTGCCAGTAGTATTACGACAGAAGCTAACTATGGCTACACCTTC. It yields the protein CASSITTEANYGYTF.

This clonotype showed up many times. The rearrangement links TRBV29-1 to TRBJ2-1; TRBD2 matches 9 bases. CDR1 is SQVTM and CDR2 is ANQGSEA in the germline V gene. V trimming: 6 bases; J trimming: 9 bases; junction bases outside the gene matches: 12. The CDR3 is 14 residues long. CDR3 nucleotide sequence: TGCAGCGTGTCCCCGGGCGGGGGGGCAGTTGAGCAGTTCTTC. Its translation: CSVSPGGGAVEQFF.

J is TRBJ1-2 and V is TRBV25-1; 7 bases match TRBD1. J lost 8 bases, V lost 5 bases, and 14 bases had no gene match. In germline, CDR1 is MGHDK, CDR2 SYGVNS. The CDR3 consists of 15 residues. CDR3 in DNA: TGTGCCAGCAGTCCTCCCGGACAGGAATTGGGGGGCTACACCTTC. Amino acid sequence: CASSPPGQELGGYTF.

This clonotype has a count of ten or more. This chain joins TRBV6-5 and TRBJ2-3; D could derive from TRBD1 or TRBD2 (6 bases each). There are 14 residues in the CDR3. Per germline, CDR1 MNHEY and CDR2 SVGAGI. V lost 9 bases, J lost 4 bases, and 17 bases lay in between. The CDR3 loop reads CASRRGQVADTQYF. The CDR3 nucleotides read TGTGCCAGTCGACGGGGGCAGGTGGCAGATACGCAGTATTTT.

J is TRBJ1-4 and V is TRBV2, with 8 nucleotides matching TRBD1. Trimming cost V 5 bases and J 7 bases; bases outside gene matches: 9. Germline V gene data show CDR1 as SNHLY and CDR2 as FYNNEI. The CDR3 sequence is 15 residues long. CDR3 sequence: CASSQQGAVGEKLFF. CDR3 sequence (DNA): TGTGCCAGCAGTCAGCAGGGGGCCGTCGGTGAAAAACTGTTTTTT.

This clonotype has a count of ten or more. The rearrangement uses TRBV20-1 and TRBJ2-5, with D hard to call. This CDR3 has 13 residues. Per germline, CDR1 DFQATT and CDR2 SNEGSKA (reference sequence). V dropped 4 bases and J dropped 2 bases, with 11 bases sitting between them. CDR3 DNA sequence: TGCAGTGCTACCCAGCAACTTCAAGAGACCCAGTACTTC. This sequence encodes CSATQQLQETQYF.

Turning to this clonotype: Mismatch with germline at one junction end may stem from a read error. The V gene is TRBV27, the J gene TRBJ2-1, with 10 bases identical to TRBD2. The CDR3 spans 18 residues. The germline CDR1 and CDR2 sequences are MNHEY and SMNVEV (reference sequence). CDR3 sequence: CSSSLVPRVLAGVHEQFF. The DNA for the CDR3 is TGTTCCAGCAGTTTAGTTCCCCGCGTGCTAGCGGGGGTTCATGAACAGTTCTTC.

Ten or more counts support this clonotype. The chain uses TRBV15 and TRBJ1-1; D is ambiguous. CDR1 is LNHNV, CDR2 YYDKDF, per germline (reference sequence). Trimming stripped 1 base from V and 0 bases from J, with 12 bases between. This CDR3 has 16 residues. This CDR3 reads CATSRGAMAMNTEAFF. In DNA, the CDR3 is TGTGCCACCAGCAGAGGGGCGATGGCTATGAACACTGAAGCTTTCTTT.

This clonotype was recorded at least ten times. The chain recombines TRBV19 with TRBJ2-1; D is possibly TRBD2 (7 bases). Germline V CDR1 and CDR2: LNHDA, SQIVND (reference sequence). The CDR3 length is 17 residues. V was trimmed by 0 bases and J by 4 bases, leaving 16 bases between them. The CDR3 bases are TGTGCCAGTAGTATAGATTGGGGGGGGGGGCCATACAATGAGCAGTTCTTC. This encodes CASSIDWGGGPYNEQFF.

This clonotype has a count of ten or more. The chain links TRBV3-1 to TRBJ2-1; D is ambiguous. This CDR3 spans 14 amino acids. Germline V gives CDR1 LGHDT, CDR2 YNNKEL (reference sequence). The germline V and J ends were trimmed by 5 bases and 10 bases, with 18 bases remaining between them. DNA of the CDR3: TGTGCCAGCAGCTTCTCTTTAACGCAATCGGAGCAGTTCTTC. Amino acid sequence: CASSFSLTQSEQFF.

CDR3 in amino acids: CSARDIVLAGDEQYF. The CDR3 coding sequence is TGCAGTGCTAGAGATATTGTACTAGCGGGAGACGAGCAGTACTTC. This rearrangement joins TRBV20-1 to TRBJ2-7; the match to TRBD2 covers 11 bases. The J segment lost 5 bases and the V segment lost 0 bases, leaving 6 bases of the junction unmatched. The CDR3 length is 15 residues. Germline lookup yields CDR1 DFQATT and CDR2 SNEGSKA (reference sequence).

On this clonotype itself: A read error may account for a junction end that differs from germline. The rearrangement links TRBV20-1 to TRBJ1-2; 8 bases agree with TRBD1. The CDR3 is 15 residues long. Germline CDR1 and CDR2: DFQATT and SNEGSKA (reference sequence). CDR3 in DNA: TGCATTGCTAGACGGGGGACAGGTTCTGACTATGGCTACACCTTC. Translation: CIARRGTGSDYGYTF.